The 17 T cell receptor beta chains presented below share a single source sample, sequenced in a study of cytomegalovirus exposure and HLA in healthy donors. PCR involved 60 Vbeta and 13 Jbeta primers. Here immunoSEQ multiplex PCR was the method, and the copy in TCRdb shows in-frame clones only, minus some. This table holds 95,000 to 150,000 clones, roughly 80% found once. The sample taken for sequencing was PBMCs. The receptors were sampled from a man aged 25 to 40 in good health and CMV-seronegative.

This chain links TRBV28 with TRBJ2-1, with 7 bases identical to TRBD1. With 6 bases clipped from V and 2 bases from J, the junction kept 7 bases outside the gene matches. Germline V gene lookup returns CDR1 MDHEN and CDR2 SYDVKM. The CDR3 runs 15 residues. The CDR3 reads CASSLRDSAYNEQFF. Here the CDR3 DNA reads TGTGCCAGCAGCCTCCGGGACAGCGCCTACAATGAGCAGTTCTTC.

The chain combines TRBV5-6 with TRBJ1-2; TRBD1 is a possible D gene (6 bases). The CDR3 is made up of 14 amino acids. Trimming stripped 0 bases from V and 8 bases from J, with 14 bases between. Looked up from germline, CDR1 is SGHDT and CDR2 is YYEEEE. CDR3 region: CASSLVGGQKGYTF. In DNA form, the CDR3 reads TGTGCCAGCAGCTTGGTGGGGGGGCAGAAGGGCTACACCTTC.

On this clone: One end of the junction does not line up with germline, which may come from a read error. J is TRBJ2-1 and V is TRBV4-2, with 9 bases fitting TRBD2. The CDR3 runs to 16 residues. Germline V gene data show CDR1 as LGHNA and CDR2 as YNFKEQ. CDR3 residues: CASSQEVTSGYNQQFF. The CDR3 DNA is TGTGCCAGCAGCCAAGAGGTCACTAGCGGGTACAATCAGCAGTTCTTC.

The rearrangement links TRBV14 to TRBJ1-2; D possibly corresponds to TRBD1 (6 bases). Trimming removed 1 base at V and 4 bases at J, with 10 bases between. Germline V gene data show CDR1 as SGHDN and CDR2 as FVKESK. The CDR3 is made up of 14 amino acids. The CDR3 loop is CASSQVQGPYGYTF. In DNA, the CDR3 is TGTGCCAGCAGCCAAGTACAGGGACCCTATGGCTACACCTTC.

The chain combines TRBV11-2 with TRBJ2-1, with a weak D call TRBD2 (5 bases). Germline V lookup: CDR1 SGHAT, CDR2 FQNNGV. The CDR3 is 15 residues long. Trimming left V 2 bases short and J 2 bases short, with 10 bases between. The CDR3 is CASSLQVATYNEQFF. CDR3 nucleotides: TGTGCCAGCAGCTTACAGGTAGCGACCTACAATGAGCAGTTCTTC.

The V call is TRBV5-5, the J call TRBJ1-2; D is perhaps TRBD1 (5 bases). The CDR3 extends over 14 amino acids. The V and J ends lost 4 bases and 1 base respectively, with 11 bases between them. The germline gives CDR1 SGHKS, CDR2 YYEKEE (reference sequence). Written as DNA, the CDR3 is TGTGCCAGCAGCCAGGGAGGCATTAACTATGGCTACACCTTC. Translating gives CASSQGGINYGYTF.

The CDR3 DNA follows: TGTGCCAGCACCTTAAAAGAGAGACAGGCGAATCGGGCCCAGCATTTT. This sequence encodes CASTLKERQANRAQHF. The chain combines TRBV28 with TRBJ1-5, with D possibly TRBD1 on 6 matching bases. V was pared by 7 bases and J by 11 bases, with 27 bases between. The CDR3 spans 16 residues. Per germline, CDR1 MDHEN and CDR2 SYDVKM.

This chain joins TRBV5-1 and TRBJ1-2; no clear D. Looked up from germline, CDR1 is SGHRS and CDR2 is YFSETQ. Between the trimmed V and J ends, which lost 3 bases and 8 bases, there was a span of 11 bases. The CDR3 sequence is 12 residues long. The CDR3 region has the DNA TGCGCCAGCAGCTCCACTAACGGCGGCTACACCTTC. Its protein product is CASSSTNGGYTF. Combining the CDR3 with reference TRBV5-1 and TRBJ1-2 gives the whole variable domain KAGVTQTPRYLIKTRGQQVTLSCSPISGHRSVSWYQQTPGQGLQFLFEYFSETQRNKGNFPGRFSGRQFSNSRSEMNVSTLELGDSALYLCASSSTNGGYTFGSGTRLTVV.

The chain uses TRBV19 and TRBJ2-5, with a weak D call TRBD1 (6 bases). The CDR3 extends over 14 amino acids. V was pared by 1 base and J by 6 bases, with 12 bases between. Germline V gene lookup returns CDR1 LNHDA and CDR2 SQIVND (reference sequence). The CDR3 protein is CASSIGTGLQTQYF. CDR3 sequence (DNA): TGTGCCAGTAGTATAGGAACAGGGTTACAGACCCAGTACTTC. The variable domain in full, with the rest retrieved from reference TRBV19 and TRBJ2-5, is DGGITQSPKYLFRKEGQNVTLSCEQNLNHDAMYWYRQDPGQGLRLIYYSQIVNDFQKGDIAEGYSVSREKKESFPLTVTSAQKNPTAFYLCASSIGTGLQTQYFGPGTRLLVL.

The V gene is TRBV6-1, the J gene TRBJ2-1, with D perhaps matching TRBD1 (6 bases). The germline V and J ends were trimmed by 7 bases and 0 bases, with 10 bases remaining between them. CDR3 size: 14 residues. Germline V gives CDR1 MNHNS, CDR2 SASEGT. In nucleotides, the CDR3 is TGTGCCAGCAAGGGGACACTCTCCTACAATGAGCAGTTCTTC. Protein: CASKGTLSYNEQFF.

The J gene is TRBJ2-3, the V gene TRBV5-6, with 7 bases lining up with TRBD1. CDR1 and CDR2 (germline): SGHDT, YYEEEE. Trimming removed 4 bases from V and 4 bases from J; junction bases left unmatched: 6. The CDR3 sequence is 14 residues long. The CDR3 sequence is CASSHRGAPDTQYF. The DNA of the CDR3 is TGTGCCAGCAGCCACAGGGGCGCCCCAGATACGCAGTATTTT.

The chain is built from TRBV28 and TRBJ2-2; maybe TRBD2 (6 bases). The CDR3 length is 14 residues. The germline V gene has CDR1 MDHEN and CDR2 SYDVKM. The V gene lost 3 bases and the J gene lost 6 bases, with 11 bases spanning the gap. The DNA for the CDR3 is TGTGCCAGCAGTTTGGGGGGATTCGCCGGGGAGCTGTTTTTT. It is translated as CASSLGGFAGELFF.

J is TRBJ1-3 and V is TRBV5-4; maybe TRBD1 (5 bases). The CDR3 has 13 residues. From germline, CDR1 is SGHNT and CDR2 YYREEE (reference sequence). Trimming cost V 5 bases and J 2 bases, with 8 bases left between them. The CDR3 reads CASRGEAGNTIYF. The CDR3 DNA follows: TGTGCCAGCAGGGGGGAGGCTGGAAACACCATATATTTT.

CDR3 sequence reads: CASSLQGQGSSGANVLTF. In DNA, the CDR3 is TGTGCCAGCAGCTTACAGGGACAGGGGAGCTCTGGGGCCAACGTCCTGACTTTC. The chain combines TRBV7-2 with TRBJ2-6; 10 bases align to TRBD1. After removal of 2 bases from V and 0 bases from J, the junction contained 4 bases not matched to a gene. CDR1 and CDR2 (germline): SGHTA, FQGNSA. The CDR3 sequence is 18 residues long.

This chain uses TRBV28 with TRBJ2-3; D might be TRBD1 (6 bases). The CDR3 is made up of 14 amino acids. Germline V gene data show CDR1 as MDHEN and CDR2 as SYDVKM. V lost 2 bases, J lost 3 bases, and 9 bases lay in between. The DNA of the CDR3 is TGTGCCAGCAGTTTACCCGGGACAACAGATACGCAGTATTTT. It translates to CASSLPGTTDTQYF.

The V and J genes are TRBV6-7 and TRBJ2-3; 10 bases agree with TRBD2. TRBV6-7 falls under the ORF class, with uncertain function. V shed 5 bases, J shed 0 bases, and the junction held 14 bases outside the gene matches. The CDR3 is 19 amino acids. DNA of the CDR3: TGTGCCAGCAGTCCCCTCGCTAGCGGGGGCACACCTAGCACAGATACGCAGTATTTT. Its translation: CASSPLASGGTPSTDTQYF.

The rearrangement links TRBV30 to TRBJ2-4; no clear D. This CDR3 spans 13 amino acids. V was pared by 7 bases and J by 0 bases, with 10 bases between. Germline lookup yields CDR1 GTSNPN and CDR2 SVGIG (reference sequence). The CDR3 bases are TGTGCCTCAGAGGTTCTAGCCAAAAACATTCAGTACTTC. Translated: CASEVLAKNIQYF. Supplemented by reference TRBV30 and TRBJ2-4, the full variable domain reads SQTIHQWPATLVQPVGSPLSLECTVEGTSNPNLYWYRQAAGRGLQLLFYSVGIGQISSEVPQNLSASRPQDRQFILSSKKLLLSDSGFYLCASEVLAKNIQYFGAGTRLSVL.